Listed below are T cell receptor beta chains from one sample, sequenced in a study of blood T cell repertoires in COVID-19. The protocol was immunoSEQ multiplex PCR, while the TCRdb copy is restricted to in-frame clones and leaves out a portion. Of around 46,000 clones listed, 86% were seen once; the top ten hold just over 3%. The material sequenced was PBMCs or T cells enriched from blood (not recorded which). The receptors originated from a woman aged 45-65 years who had recovered from COVID-19. CDR3s leave out the opening cysteine and the closing phenylalanine or tryptophan. D genes are given only for firm matches. Where a row states a size, it is once, few, many or the class of an expanded clone; other rows omit it.

J	D	size	V	CDR3
TRBJ2-7	NA	NA	TRBV10-2	ATSGLGGSYEQY
TRBJ1-3	TRBD1	NA	TRBV18	ASSKNTGVGNTIY
TRBJ2-3	TRBD2	NA	TRBV3-1/TRBV3-2	ASSQESGIFDTQY
TRBJ1-6	NA	few	TRBV2	ASSEGRVSPLH
TRBJ1-2	NA	NA	TRBV28	ASSLVVRGTGGYT
TRBJ1-4	NA	NA	TRBV28	ASSKDRPHNEKLF
TRBJ1-5	NA	NA	TRBV7-9	ASSLGGASNQPQH
TRBJ2-1	TRBD2	NA	TRBV19	ASTLDSGNSYNEQF
TRBJ1-6	NA	NA	TRBV9	ASSVGGASPLH
TRBJ2-3	NA	NA	TRBV2	ASSGNRVGDTQY
TRBJ1-1	NA	NA	TRBV7-2	ASSFTTGRAPKLATEAF
TRBJ1-6	TRBD1	NA	TRBV19	ASSTQTGGSPLH
TRBJ2-2	NA	once	TRBV7-9	ASSPGKTSGELF
TRBJ1-1	TRBD1	NA	TRBV4-2	ASSQDGTGFYTEAF
TRBJ2-7	NA	NA	TRBV6-2/TRBV6-3	ASSQPPYDEQY
TRBJ2-5	TRBD2	NA	TRBV9	ASSVGVAGGGETQY
TRBJ2-2	NA	NA	TRBV18	ASFTPLARSTGELF
TRBJ2-3	NA	few	TRBV6-2/TRBV6-3	ASSYAGDTDTQY
TRBJ1-2	NA	NA	TRBV7-3	ASSLGAGPYGYT
TRBJ1-2	TRBD1	NA	TRBV7-2	ASSYLPGGGMRGYT